A selection of T cell receptor beta chains follows, all from one sample in a study of T-cell memory formation after mild COVID-19. A single record per CDR3 protein comes from TCRdb applying MiXCR to the 5' RACE reads. The sample consists of 65,000 to 90,000 distinct CDR3 sequences, around 14% of them appearing once. Sample: PBMCs or a T cell subset sorted from them (not recorded which). The receptor set was obtained from an adult woman who had mild COVID-19 (a few samples of this study predate the infection). Cell type and time point are not known. The CDR3 runs from the conserved cysteine through the conserved F or W. A D gene is named only where the DNA matches it firmly. Rows may omit the clone size; those that give it use once, few, many or a size class.

abundance: many
j_gene: TRBJ2-1
v_gene: TRBV5-1
d_gene: -
CDR3aa: CASSLFGVGNEQFF
CDR3nt: TGCGCCAGCAGCTTGTTCGGGGTGGGCAATGAGCAGTTCTTC

abundance: many
j_gene: TRBJ2-1
v_gene: TRBV5-1
d_gene: TRBD2
CDR3aa: CASSLGLAGDSYNEQFF
CDR3nt: TGCGCCAGCAGCCTGGGACTAGCGGGGGACTCCTACAATGAGCAGTTCTTC

abundance: -
j_gene: TRBJ2-1
v_gene: TRBV11-3
d_gene: -
CDR3aa: CASGLEGFHSGGNEQFF
CDR3nt: TGTGCCAGCGGACTTGAAGGGTTCCACTCAGGGGGGAATGAGCAGTTCTTC

abundance: -
j_gene: TRBJ2-2
v_gene: TRBV6-2/TRBV6-3
d_gene: -
CDR3aa: CASSYSRGELFF
CDR3nt: TGTGCCAGCAGTTATTCCCGTGGGGAGCTGTTTTTT

abundance: -
j_gene: TRBJ2-2
v_gene: TRBV5-5
d_gene: -
CDR3aa: CASSLGWDTGELFF
CDR3nt: TGTGCCAGCAGCTTGGGATGGGACACCGGGGAGCTGTTTTTT

abundance: -
j_gene: TRBJ2-3
v_gene: TRBV27
d_gene: TRBD1
CDR3aa: CASSSTGATPLNTQYF
CDR3nt: TGTGCCAGCAGTTCTACAGGGGCTACACCCCTGAATACGCAGTATTTT

abundance: -
j_gene: TRBJ1-1
v_gene: TRBV29-1
d_gene: TRBD1
CDR3aa: CSVIRDREGNTEAFF
CDR3nt: TGCAGCGTGATCCGGGACAGGGAAGGGAACACTGAAGCTTTCTTT

abundance: -
j_gene: TRBJ2-2
v_gene: TRBV20-1
d_gene: TRBD2
CDR3aa: CSARPRGLANTGELFF
CDR3nt: TGCAGTGCTAGACCTCGGGGACTAGCGAACACCGGGGAGCTGTTTTTT

abundance: -
j_gene: TRBJ1-4
v_gene: TRBV25-1
d_gene: TRBD1
CDR3aa: CASSESRTGLRNEKLFF
CDR3nt: TGTGCCAGCAGTGAATCCCGGACAGGCCTAAGGAATGAAAAACTGTTTTTT

abundance: -
j_gene: TRBJ2-3
v_gene: TRBV20-1
d_gene: -
CDR3aa: CSARDRMGVKLDTQYF
CDR3nt: TGCAGTGCTAGAGATCGAATGGGAGTCAAATTAGATACGCAGTATTTT

abundance: -
j_gene: TRBJ2-2
v_gene: TRBV7-9
d_gene: -
CDR3aa: CASSLVGPNTGELFF
CDR3nt: TGTGCCAGCAGCTTAGTCGGACCGAACACCGGGGAGCTGTTTTTT

abundance: few
j_gene: TRBJ1-2
v_gene: TRBV15
d_gene: -
CDR3aa: CATSSTRGDFGYTF
CDR3nt: TGTGCCACCAGCAGCACCCGGGGCGACTTTGGCTACACCTTC

abundance: -
j_gene: TRBJ2-7
v_gene: TRBV5-7
d_gene: TRBD2
CDR3aa: CASSLALAGSYEQYF
CDR3nt: TGTGCCAGCAGCTTGGCACTAGCGGGAAGTTACGAGCAGTACTTC

abundance: -
j_gene: TRBJ2-1
v_gene: TRBV24-1
d_gene: TRBD2
CDR3aa: CATSDPTSGRAYNEQFF
CDR3nt: TGTGCCACCAGTGACCCCACTAGCGGGAGGGCCTACAATGAGCAGTTCTTC

abundance: -
j_gene: TRBJ1-1
v_gene: TRBV9
d_gene: -
CDR3aa: CASSAHGQSNTEAFF
CDR3nt: TGTGCCAGCAGCGCCCACGGACAGTCGAACACTGAAGCTTTCTTT

abundance: few
j_gene: TRBJ2-6
v_gene: TRBV7-8
d_gene: -
CDR3aa: CASSLAAGTGANVLTF
CDR3nt: TGTGCCAGCAGCTTAGCAGCAGGGACCGGGGCCAACGTCCTGACTTTC

abundance: few
j_gene: TRBJ2-3
v_gene: TRBV7-3
d_gene: -
CDR3aa: CASSILGGPVTDTQYF
CDR3nt: TGTGCCAGCAGCATACTAGGAGGGCCAGTCACAGATACGCAGTATTTT

abundance: -
j_gene: TRBJ2-2
v_gene: TRBV6-5
d_gene: -
CDR3aa: CASAGGAGTGELFF
CDR3nt: TGTGCCAGCGCTGGGGGCGCGGGCACCGGGGAGCTGTTTTTT